The clone carrying this T cell receptor beta chain was seen ten or more times. The antigen is not known. CDR3 length: 15 amino acids. Trimming removed 1 base from V and 5 bases from J; junction bases left unmatched: 7. Germline V gene data show CDR1 as LGHNA and CDR2 as YNFKEQ. This sample was taken from a study of T-cell memory formation after mild COVID-19. TCRdb independently ran MiXCR on the 5' RACE reads; one entry per CDR3 protein. In the table there are more than 300,000 distinct CDR3 sequences, approximately 15% of which are singletons. Study-wide results and caveats: Contracting CD4+ clones were located mainly in CM and EM, and CD8+ clones in EMRA.

The chain is built from TRBV4-2 and TRBJ2-7; TRBD2 agrees at 8 bases. This sequence originates from a man younger than 35 who had mild COVID-19 (a few samples of this study predate the infection). Cell type and time point are not known. The sample was PBMCs or a T cell subset sorted from them (not recorded which). The CDR3 region is CASSQAGTRSHEQYF. The CDR3 DNA follows: TGTGCCAGCAGCCAAGCGGGGACTAGGTCCCACGAGCAGTACTTC.